This T cell receptor (beta chain) is from a study of blood T cell repertoires in COVID-19. With 1 base clipped from V and 1 base from J, the junction kept 0 bases outside the gene matches. This CDR3 region has 13 residues. Germline V lookup: CDR1 SQVTM, CDR2 ANQGSEA. Original processing methods: Reference gene primer amplification gave estimated nucleated cell counts. Profiled with immunoSEQ multiplex PCR; TCRdb holds only in-frame clones, not every one. The V and J calls and clone size are taken from that table; D and trimming were inferred from the DNA. Among approximately 79,000 clones listed, approximately 90% were seen once.

The V gene is TRBV29-1, the J gene TRBJ2-5, with 7 bases aligning to TRBD2. This TCR was recovered from a man aged 55 to 70 with acute or convalescent COVID-19. Material: peripheral blood. DNA for the CDR3: TGCAGCGTTGAAGGACTAGCCCAAGAGACCCAGTACTTC. Translated: CSVEGLAQETQYF.